Below, 28 T cell receptor beta chains from the same sample are listed, as sequenced in a study of T cells in narcolepsy. This table comes from immunoSEQ multiplex PCR, and its TCRdb copy is limited to in-frame clones, with some not included. The data contain about 30,000 clones, less than 90% of them singletons. What was sequenced was memory (CD45RA-) CD4+ T cells from blood. Every receptor here comes from a human donor in good health.

This chain joins TRBV6-6 and TRBJ2-1; 10 nucleotides match TRBD1. CDR3 size: 15 residues. Per the germline V gene, CDR1 is MNHNY and CDR2 is SVGAGI (reference sequence). Unmatched junction bases numbered 7, after V lost 8 bases and J lost 3 bases. The DNA of the CDR3 is TGTGCCAGCCACGGGGACAGGGGTAACTACAATGAGCAGTTCTTC. Protein product: CASHGDRGNYNEQFF.

This clone was counted once. This chain uses TRBV18 with TRBJ2-7; the D gene is possibly TRBD2 (5 bases). CDR1 is KGHSH, CDR2 LQKENI, per germline. V was clipped by 4 bases and J by 5 bases, with 6 bases between them. The CDR3 contains 11 residues. In DNA, the CDR3 is TGTGCCAGCTCACTCGGGGACGAGCAGTACGTC. Protein product: CASSLGDEQYV.

The chain employs TRBV30 and TRBJ2-5, with unresolved D. The DNA end lines up better with TRBJ2-7; the J call may be wrong. This CDR3 has 13 amino acids. Looked up from germline, CDR1 is GTSNPN and CDR2 is SVGIG (reference sequence). CDR3: CAWRPTVSYEQYF. The CDR3, as DNA: TGTGCCTGGCGACCCACGGTCTCCTACGAGCAGTACTTC.

The V and J genes are TRBV2 and TRBJ2-5, with D tentatively TRBD2 (7 bases). Trimming removed 6 bases from V and 6 bases from J, with 20 bases in between. The germline V gene has CDR1 SNHLY and CDR2 FYNNEI. The CDR3 is made up of 15 amino acids. CDR3 sequence (DNA): TGTGCCAGCAGGAGGGAGATAGGGGGGGTCCAGACCCAGTACTTC. It codes for CASRREIGGVQTQYF. Using reference TRBV2 and TRBJ2-5 for the parts outside the CDR3, the full variable domain is EPEVTQTPSHQVTQMGQEVILRCVPISNHLYFYWYRQILGQKVEFLVSFYNNEISEKSEIFDDQFSVERPDGSNFTLKIRSTKLEDSAMYFCASRREIGGVQTQYFGPGTRLLVL.

The gene calls are TRBV7-2 and TRBJ1-1, with D unresolved. The CDR3 has 14 residues. Germline V CDR1 and CDR2: SGHTA, FQGNSA. V was shortened by 2 bases and J by 1 base, with 8 bases between the two germline ends. The CDR3 sequence: CASSLSKQNTEAFF. As DNA, the CDR3 is TGTGCCAGCAGCTTATCTAAGCAGAACACTGAAGCTTTCTTT.

The chain links TRBV5-8 to TRBJ2-5; 13 bases are a match to TRBD2. From germline, CDR1 is SGHTS and CDR2 YDEGEE. J was trimmed by 3 bases and V by 3 bases; bases with no gene match: 11. The CDR3 sequence is 18 residues long. Here the CDR3 reads CASSWGGPGLAGKETQYF. CDR3 in DNA: TGTGCCAGCAGCTGGGGCGGACCGGGACTAGCGGGGAAAGAGACCCAGTACTTC.

The J gene is TRBJ2-5, the V gene TRBV4-2, with D possibly being TRBD2 (5 bases). The CDR3 spans 15 residues. Trimming pared 6 bases from V and 7 bases from J, leaving 21 bases between. Germline lookup yields CDR1 LGHNA and CDR2 YNFKEQ. The CDR3 region is CASRSQDEGVGTQYF. The CDR3 DNA reads as TGTGCCAGCAGAAGCCAAGACGAGGGAGTGGGGACCCAGTACTTC.

J is TRBJ1-5 and V is TRBV27; D ambiguous. Deletions cut 2 bases from V and 7 bases from J, with 9 bases between. The CDR3 sequence is 13 residues long. The germline gives CDR1 MNHEY, CDR2 SMNVEV (reference sequence). CDR3 region: CASSLQGRQPQHF. DNA for the CDR3: TGTGCCAGCAGTTTACAAGGTCGGCAGCCCCAGCATTTT.

The chain recombines TRBV4-1 with TRBJ2-2; no clear D. Per germline, CDR1 MGHRA and CDR2 YSYEKL. This CDR3 has 15 amino acids. The V and J ends lost 4 bases and 4 bases respectively, with 13 bases between them. The CDR3 nucleotides read TGCGCCAGCAGCCTGGGGTCCCAAGCCACCGGGGAGCTGTTTTTT. Protein sequence: CASSLGSQATGELFF.

This clone showed up just a few times. The V and J genes are TRBV27 and TRBJ1-6, with a tentative D call TRBD1 (5 bases). Trimming cost V 8 bases and J 8 bases, with 13 bases left between them. The V gene's germline CDR1 is MNHEY and CDR2 SMNVEV (reference sequence). This CDR3 is 13 amino acids long. In nucleotides, the CDR3 is TGTGCCAGCGGGACCCCACGACATTCACCCCTCCACTTT. Translation gives CASGTPRHSPLHF.

This sequence joins TRBV18 and TRBJ1-5, with TRBD1 identical over 10 bases. The CDR3 runs to 15 residues. Germline V gene sequence: CDR1 KGHSH, CDR2 LQKENI. Trimming removed 3 bases from V and 9 bases from J; junction bases left unmatched: 8. The CDR3 loop reads CASSPRGTGDRPQHF. In DNA form, the CDR3 reads TGTGCCAGCTCACCCCGCGGGACAGGGGACCGGCCCCAGCATTTT.

The V call is TRBV4-1, the J call TRBJ1-6, with 11 bases lining up with TRBD1. Per the germline V gene, CDR1 is MGHRA and CDR2 is YSYEKL. The junction had 8 bases not matched to a gene; V was cut back by 1 base and J by 9 bases. The length of the CDR3 is 17 residues. CDR3 sequence: CASSQGTGGQSFSPLHF. The DNA of the CDR3 is TGCGCCAGCAGCCAAGGGACAGGGGGCCAATCTTTTTCACCCCTCCACTTT.

The J gene is TRBJ2-3, the V gene TRBV19; 10 bases align to TRBD2. J lost 10 bases, V lost 4 bases, and 14 bases had no gene match. The CDR3 has 16 residues. Germline values: CDR1 LNHDA, CDR2 SQIVND (reference sequence). The CDR3 DNA follows: TGTGCCAGTAGTAAAAAAGGGGTTAGCGGGGGGTCCCCGCAGTATTTT. This sequence encodes CASSKKGVSGGSPQYF.

The rearrangement uses TRBV5-1 and TRBJ2-5; perhaps TRBD1 as D (5 bases). The germline gives CDR1 SGHRS, CDR2 YFSETQ. The CDR3 spans 13 residues. V gave up 4 bases and J gave up 5 bases, with 12 bases separating them. CDR3 protein: CASSLTEAETQYF. For the CDR3, the DNA is TGCGCCAGCAGCCTGACAGAGGCGGAGACCCAGTACTTC.

This clone has only a few counts. This chain links TRBV7-9 with TRBJ2-1; D is possibly TRBD2 (6 bases). Germline CDR1 reads SEHNR; CDR2 reads FQNEAQ (reference sequence). V lost 1 base and J lost 0, with 7 bases in between. The CDR3 runs to 15 residues. The CDR3 nucleotides read TGTGCCAGCAGCTTAGACGGGGGCTCCTACAATGAGCAGTTCTTC. Encoded protein: CASSLDGGSYNEQFF.

In the case of this clone: Additional DNA sequences in this sample encode the identical CDR3. For the CDR3, the DNA is TGTGCCAGCAGTAAGGGTCAGGGGGCTTTCGGGGCTGAAGCTTTCTTT. It translates to CASSKGQGAFGAEAFF. The chain combines TRBV5-4 with TRBJ1-1, with 8 bases aligning to TRBD1. V shed 5 bases and J 6 bases; nucleotides not matched to a gene: 15. There are 16 residues in the CDR3. Germline loops: CDR1 SGHNT, CDR2 YYREEE (reference sequence).

This chain joins TRBV9 and TRBJ1-1; possibly TRBD1 for D (5 bases). The germline V gene encodes CDR1 SGDLS and CDR2 YYNGEE. CDR3 size: 14 residues. Trimming cost V 4 bases and J 5 bases, with 15 bases left between them. The CDR3 region has the DNA TGTGCCAGCAGCCCATTAGTAGGGGCTACTGAAGCTTTCTTT. Translating it yields CASSPLVGATEAFF.

The rearrangement links TRBV20-1 to TRBJ1-1; unclear D gene. Per the germline V gene, CDR1 is DFQATT and CDR2 is SNEGSKA (reference sequence). V dropped 2 bases and J dropped 5 bases, with 6 bases sitting between them. This CDR3 is built from 11 residues. CDR3 in DNA: TGCAGTGCTAGATTCATGACTGAAGCTTTCTTT. It codes for CSARFMTEAFF.

The chain employs TRBV9 and TRBJ2-1, with 10 nucleotides matching TRBD2. The CDR3 loop spans 17 amino acids. Germline V CDR1 and CDR2: SGDLS, YYNGEE. The V gene end was trimmed by 1 base and the J gene end by 7 bases; junction bases not matched to a gene: 11. The CDR3 sequence is CASSVMSGGARDNEQFF. CDR3 DNA sequence: TGTGCCAGCAGCGTAATGAGCGGGGGGGCGAGAGATAATGAGCAGTTCTTC.

This chain connects TRBV6-6 to TRBJ2-5; no firm D call. This CDR3 comprises 13 residues. V lost 4 bases to trimming and J lost 5 bases, with 11 bases between them. Germline CDR1 is MNHNY and CDR2 is SVGAGI (reference sequence). This CDR3 reads CASSFGRMETQYF. The CDR3 DNA reads as TGTGCCAGCAGTTTCGGCAGAATGGAGACCCAGTACTTC.

The V and J genes are TRBV6-5 and TRBJ2-1, with 10 nucleotides matching TRBD2. J gave up 2 bases and V 6 bases, and 4 bases lay outside the gene matches. The CDR3 consists of 15 residues. CDR1 MNHEY and CDR2 SVGAGI come from the germline V gene. In nucleotides, the CDR3 is TGTGCCAGCAGACCTACTAGCGGGGCCTACAATGAGCAGTTCTTC. This sequence encodes CASRPTSGAYNEQFF.

The chain carries TRBV29-1 and TRBJ1-1; D gene uncertain. Trimming stripped 5 bases from V and 5 bases from J, with 9 bases between. Germline CDR1 SQVTM, CDR2 ANQGSEA. This CDR3 contains 11 residues. The DNA for the CDR3 is TGCAGCGTTTTGCGCAGTACTGAAGCTTTCTTT. The encoded protein is CSVLRSTEAFF.

V gene TRBV6-1 combines with J gene TRBJ1-2, with D unclear. There are 13 residues in the CDR3. V dropped 2 bases and J dropped 5 bases, with 9 bases sitting between them. Per germline, CDR1 MNHNS and CDR2 SASEGT. DNA of the CDR3: TGTGCCAGCAGTGAACGGCCATCTTATGGCTACACCTTC. Protein sequence: CASSERPSYGYTF.

The rearrangement joins TRBV4-3 to TRBJ1-1; D gene uncertain. V was pared by 2 bases and J by 0 bases, with 10 bases between. In germline, CDR1 is LGHNA, CDR2 YSLEER. The CDR3 sequence is 15 residues long. CDR3 loop: CASSQPGLMNTEAFF. As DNA, the CDR3 is TGCGCCAGCAGCCAACCCGGACTGATGAACACTGAAGCTTTCTTT.

The V and J genes are TRBV7-9 and TRBJ1-1; D perhaps matches TRBD1 (5 bases). The CDR3 extends over 15 amino acids. The ends were cut back, 0 bases at V and 8 bases at J, with 16 bases in the middle. Germline V gene lookup returns CDR1 SEHNR and CDR2 FQNEAQ (reference sequence). CDR3 amino acids: CASSLALLRGGEAFF. CDR3 bases: TGTGCCAGCAGCTTAGCGTTATTAAGGGGCGGGGAAGCTTTCTTT.

The chain links TRBV15 to TRBJ2-1; 10 bases are shared with TRBD2. The CDR3 runs 15 residues. Germline loops: CDR1 LNHNV, CDR2 YYDKDF (reference sequence). V shed 2 bases and J 6 bases; nucleotides not matched to a gene: 4. CDR3 DNA: TGTGCCACCAGCAGAAGGAGCGGGGGGGGCAATGAGCAGTTCTTC. Translated, it gives CATSRRSGGGNEQFF.

The V gene is TRBV6-1, the J gene TRBJ1-4, with 7 bases lining up with TRBD1. The CDR3 extends over 15 amino acids. Per the germline V gene, CDR1 is MNHNS and CDR2 is SASEGT. V shed 6 bases and J 0 bases; nucleotides not matched to a gene: 4. The CDR3 spells CASSNRGATNEKLFF. CDR3 nucleotides: TGTGCCAGCAGCAACAGGGGCGCAACTAATGAAAAACTGTTTTTT.

This clone has a single count. The gene calls are TRBV6-6 and TRBJ1-6; D gene unclear. Germline V gene data show CDR1 as MNHNY and CDR2 as SVGAGI (reference sequence). The CDR3 is 15 amino acids. Trimming shortened V by 2 bases and J by 7 bases, and 12 bases separated the two germline ends. CDR3 residues: CASSYGPIRNSPLHF. Written as DNA, the CDR3 is TGTGCCAGCAGTTACGGGCCAATTAGGAATTCACCCCTCCACTTT.